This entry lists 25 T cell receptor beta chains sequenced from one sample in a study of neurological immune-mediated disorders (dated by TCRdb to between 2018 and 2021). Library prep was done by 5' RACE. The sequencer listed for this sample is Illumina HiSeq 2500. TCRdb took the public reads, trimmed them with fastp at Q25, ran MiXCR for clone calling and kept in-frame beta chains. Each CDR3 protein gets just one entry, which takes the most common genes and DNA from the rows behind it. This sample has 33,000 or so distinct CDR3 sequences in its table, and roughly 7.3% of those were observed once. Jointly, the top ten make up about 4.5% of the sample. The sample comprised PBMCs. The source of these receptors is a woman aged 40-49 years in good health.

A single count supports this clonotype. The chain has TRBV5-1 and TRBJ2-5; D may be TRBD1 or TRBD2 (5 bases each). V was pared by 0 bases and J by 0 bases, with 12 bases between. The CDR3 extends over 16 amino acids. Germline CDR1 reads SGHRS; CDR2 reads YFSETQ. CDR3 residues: CASSLAGQTYQETQYF. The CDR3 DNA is TGCGCCAGCAGCTTGGCGGGGCAGACGTACCAAGAGACCCAGTACTTC. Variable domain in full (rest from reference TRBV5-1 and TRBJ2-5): KAGVTQTPRYLIKTRGQQVTLSCSPISGHRSVSWYQQTPGQGLQFLFEYFSETQRNKGNFPGRFSGRQFSNSRSEMNVSTLELGDSALYLCASSLAGQTYQETQYFGPGTRLLVL.

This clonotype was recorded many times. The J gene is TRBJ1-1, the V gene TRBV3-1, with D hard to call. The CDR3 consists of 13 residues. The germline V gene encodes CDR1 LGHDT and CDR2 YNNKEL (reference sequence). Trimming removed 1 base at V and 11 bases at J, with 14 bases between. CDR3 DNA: TGTGCCAGCAGCCAAGTTCAAGGCGTCAAGGCTTTCTTT. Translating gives CASSQVQGVKAFF. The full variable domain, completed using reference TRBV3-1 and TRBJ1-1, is DTAVSQTPKYLVTQMGNDKSIKCEQNLGHDTMYWYKQDSKKFLKIMFSYNNKELIINETVPNRFSPKSPDKAHLNLHINSLELGDSAVYFCASSQVQGVKAFFGQGTRLTVV.

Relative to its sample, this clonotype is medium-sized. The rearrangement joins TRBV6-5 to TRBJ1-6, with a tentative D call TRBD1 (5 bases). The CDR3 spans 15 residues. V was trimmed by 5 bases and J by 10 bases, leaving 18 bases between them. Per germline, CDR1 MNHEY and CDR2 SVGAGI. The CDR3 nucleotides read TGTGCCAGCAGTCTCCAGGGTCGAAGGAACTCACCCCTCCACTTT. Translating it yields CASSLQGRRNSPLHF.

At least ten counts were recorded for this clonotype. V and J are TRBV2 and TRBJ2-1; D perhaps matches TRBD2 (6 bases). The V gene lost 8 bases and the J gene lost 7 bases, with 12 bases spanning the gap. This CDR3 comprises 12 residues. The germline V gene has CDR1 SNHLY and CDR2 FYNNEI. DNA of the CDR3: TGTGCCAGCGGTGGAGGGAGGAATGAGCAGTTCTTC. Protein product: CASGGGRNEQFF.

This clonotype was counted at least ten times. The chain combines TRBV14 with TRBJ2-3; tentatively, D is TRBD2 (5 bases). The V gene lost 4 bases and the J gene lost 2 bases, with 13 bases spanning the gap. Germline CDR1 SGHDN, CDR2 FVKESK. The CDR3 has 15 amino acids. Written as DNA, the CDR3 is TGTGCCAGCAGCCCGGACTGGAGCTACACAGATACGCAGTATTTT. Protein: CASSPDWSYTDTQYF.

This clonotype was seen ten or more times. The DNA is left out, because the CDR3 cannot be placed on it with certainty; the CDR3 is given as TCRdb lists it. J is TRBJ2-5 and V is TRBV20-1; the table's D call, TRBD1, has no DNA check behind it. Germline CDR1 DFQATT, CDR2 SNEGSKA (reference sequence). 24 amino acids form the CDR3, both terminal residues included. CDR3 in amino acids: CSARDHSEQVHKRPSTSGQARQYF.

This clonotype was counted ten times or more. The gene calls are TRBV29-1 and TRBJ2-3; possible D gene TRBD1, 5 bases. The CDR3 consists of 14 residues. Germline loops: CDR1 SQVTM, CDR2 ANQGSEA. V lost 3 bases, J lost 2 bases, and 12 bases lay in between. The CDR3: CSVDRAGSTDTQYF. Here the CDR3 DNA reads TGCAGCGTTGATAGGGCAGGGTCCACAGATACGCAGTATTTT.

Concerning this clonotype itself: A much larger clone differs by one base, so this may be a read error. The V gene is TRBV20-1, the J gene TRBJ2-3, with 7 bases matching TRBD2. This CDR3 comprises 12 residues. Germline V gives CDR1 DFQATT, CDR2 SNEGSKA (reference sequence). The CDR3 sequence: CSLSGVTDTLYF. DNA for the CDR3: TGCAGTCTCAGCGGGGTCACAGATACGCTGTATTTT.

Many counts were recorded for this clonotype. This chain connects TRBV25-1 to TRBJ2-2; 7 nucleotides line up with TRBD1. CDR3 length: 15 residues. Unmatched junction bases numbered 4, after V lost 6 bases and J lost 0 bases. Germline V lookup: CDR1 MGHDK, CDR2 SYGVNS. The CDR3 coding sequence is TGTGCCAGCAGCTCCGGGACAGCGAACACCGGGGAGCTGTTTTTT. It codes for CASSSGTANTGELFF.

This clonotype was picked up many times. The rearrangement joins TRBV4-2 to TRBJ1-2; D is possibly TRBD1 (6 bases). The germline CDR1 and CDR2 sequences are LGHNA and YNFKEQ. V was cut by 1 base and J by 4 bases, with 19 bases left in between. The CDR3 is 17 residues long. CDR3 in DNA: TGTGCCAGCAGCCAAGGACTTCAGGGGAGAGGAAGCTATGGCTACACCTTC. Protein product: CASSQGLQGRGSYGYTF.

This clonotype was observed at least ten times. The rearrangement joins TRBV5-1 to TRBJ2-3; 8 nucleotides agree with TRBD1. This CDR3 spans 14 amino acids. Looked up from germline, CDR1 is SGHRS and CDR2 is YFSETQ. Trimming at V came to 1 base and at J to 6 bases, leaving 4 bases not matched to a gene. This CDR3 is CASSLTGGADTQYF. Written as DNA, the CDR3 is TGCGCCAGCAGCTTGACAGGGGGAGCGGATACGCAGTATTTT.

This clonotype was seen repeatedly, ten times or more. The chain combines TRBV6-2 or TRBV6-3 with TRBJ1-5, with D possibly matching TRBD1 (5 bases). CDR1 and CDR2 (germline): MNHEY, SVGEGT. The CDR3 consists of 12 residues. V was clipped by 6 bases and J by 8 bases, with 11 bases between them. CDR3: CASRATGEPQHF. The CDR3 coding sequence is TGTGCCAGCAGAGCGACGGGGGAGCCCCAGCATTTT.

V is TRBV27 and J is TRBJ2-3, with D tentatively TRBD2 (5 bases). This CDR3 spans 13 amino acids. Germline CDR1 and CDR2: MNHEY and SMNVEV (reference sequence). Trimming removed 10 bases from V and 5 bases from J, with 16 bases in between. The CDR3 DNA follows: TGTGCCACCCTTGGGGAGTTTAGAGATACGCAGTATTTT. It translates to CATLGEFRDTQYF.

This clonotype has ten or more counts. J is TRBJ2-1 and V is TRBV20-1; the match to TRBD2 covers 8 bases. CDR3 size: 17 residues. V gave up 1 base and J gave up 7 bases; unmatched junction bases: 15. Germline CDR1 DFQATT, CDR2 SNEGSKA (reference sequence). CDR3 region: CSARAPARDSGANEQFF. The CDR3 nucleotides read TGCAGTGCTAGAGCCCCAGCACGGGATAGCGGGGCTAATGAGCAGTTCTTC.

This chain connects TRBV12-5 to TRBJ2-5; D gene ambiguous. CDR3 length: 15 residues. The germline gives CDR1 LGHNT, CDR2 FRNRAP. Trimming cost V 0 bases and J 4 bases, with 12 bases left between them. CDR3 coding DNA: TGTGCTAGTGGTTTGGTTGGTTCTCCACGAGAGACCCAGTACTTC. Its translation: CASGLVGSPRETQYF.

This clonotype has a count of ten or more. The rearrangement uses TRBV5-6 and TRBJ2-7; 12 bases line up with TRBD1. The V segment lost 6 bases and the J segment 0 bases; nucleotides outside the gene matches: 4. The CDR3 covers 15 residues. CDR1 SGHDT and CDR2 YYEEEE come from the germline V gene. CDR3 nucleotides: TGTGCCAGCAATCGGGACAGGGGGCTCTCCTACGAGCAGTACGTC. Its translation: CASNRDRGLSYEQYV.

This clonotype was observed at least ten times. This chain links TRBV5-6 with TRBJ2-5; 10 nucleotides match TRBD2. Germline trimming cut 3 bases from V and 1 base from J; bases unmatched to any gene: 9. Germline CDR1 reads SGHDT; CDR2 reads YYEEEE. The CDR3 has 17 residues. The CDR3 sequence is CASSSPKSGGAQETQYF. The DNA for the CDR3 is TGTGCCAGCAGCTCCCCAAAAAGCGGGGGGGCCCAAGAGACCCAGTACTTC. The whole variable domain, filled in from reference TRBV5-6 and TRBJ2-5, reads DAGVTQSPTHLIKTRGQQVTLRCSPKSGHDTVSWYQQALGQGPQFIFQYYEEEERQRGNFPDRFSGHQFPNYSSELNVNALLLGDSALYLCASSSPKSGGAQETQYFGPGTRLLVL.

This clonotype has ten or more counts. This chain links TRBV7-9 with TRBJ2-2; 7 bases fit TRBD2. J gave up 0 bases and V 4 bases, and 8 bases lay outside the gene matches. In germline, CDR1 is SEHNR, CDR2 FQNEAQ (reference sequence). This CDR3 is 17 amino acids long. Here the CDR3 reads CASSSGRGGANTGELFF. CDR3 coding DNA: TGTGCCAGCAGCTCCGGTCGGGGAGGGGCGAACACCGGGGAGCTGTTTTTT.

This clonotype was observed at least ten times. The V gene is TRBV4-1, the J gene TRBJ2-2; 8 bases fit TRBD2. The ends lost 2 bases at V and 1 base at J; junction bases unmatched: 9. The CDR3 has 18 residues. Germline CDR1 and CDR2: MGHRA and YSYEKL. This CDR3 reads CASSQTVFSGVNTGELFF. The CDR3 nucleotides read TGCGCCAGCAGCCAAACCGTTTTTAGCGGGGTGAACACCGGGGAGCTGTTTTTT.

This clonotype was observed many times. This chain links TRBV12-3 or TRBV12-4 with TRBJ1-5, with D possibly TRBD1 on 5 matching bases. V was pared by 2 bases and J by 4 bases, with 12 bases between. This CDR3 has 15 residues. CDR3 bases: TGTGCCAGCAGTTTAAGGTCAGGGCTTAATCAGCCCCAGCATTTT. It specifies CASSLRSGLNQPQHF.

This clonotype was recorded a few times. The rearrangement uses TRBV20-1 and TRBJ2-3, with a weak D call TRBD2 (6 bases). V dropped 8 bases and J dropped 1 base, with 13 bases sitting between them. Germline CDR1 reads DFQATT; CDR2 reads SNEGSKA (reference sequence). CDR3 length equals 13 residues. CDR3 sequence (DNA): TGCAGTTCTATAGCGGATGGCACAGATACGCAGTATTTT. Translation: CSSIADGTDTQYF.

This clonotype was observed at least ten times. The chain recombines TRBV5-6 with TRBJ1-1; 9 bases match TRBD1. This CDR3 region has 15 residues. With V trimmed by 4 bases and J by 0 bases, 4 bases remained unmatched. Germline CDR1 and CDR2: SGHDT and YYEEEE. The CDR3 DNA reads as TGTGCCAGCAGCCCTGGGGACAGGGTGAACACTGAAGCTTTCTTT. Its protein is CASSPGDRVNTEAFF. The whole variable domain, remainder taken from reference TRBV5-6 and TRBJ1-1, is DAGVTQSPTHLIKTRGQQVTLRCSPKSGHDTVSWYQQALGQGPQFIFQYYEEEERQRGNFPDRFSGHQFPNYSSELNVNALLLGDSALYLCASSPGDRVNTEAFFGQGTRLTVV.

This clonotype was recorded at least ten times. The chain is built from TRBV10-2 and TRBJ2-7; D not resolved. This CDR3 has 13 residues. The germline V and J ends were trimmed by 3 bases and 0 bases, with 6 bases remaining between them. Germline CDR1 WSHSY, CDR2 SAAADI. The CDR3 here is CASSEWSSYEQYV. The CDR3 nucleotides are TGCGCCAGCAGTGAATGGAGCTCCTACGAGCAGTACGTC.

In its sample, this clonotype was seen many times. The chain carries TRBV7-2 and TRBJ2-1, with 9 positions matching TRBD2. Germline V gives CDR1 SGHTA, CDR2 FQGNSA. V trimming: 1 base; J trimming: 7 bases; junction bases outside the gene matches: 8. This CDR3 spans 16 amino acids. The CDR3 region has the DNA TGTGCCAGCAGCTTAGGGGCGGGAGGGCCGCAGAATGAGCAGTTCTTC. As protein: CASSLGAGGPQNEQFF.

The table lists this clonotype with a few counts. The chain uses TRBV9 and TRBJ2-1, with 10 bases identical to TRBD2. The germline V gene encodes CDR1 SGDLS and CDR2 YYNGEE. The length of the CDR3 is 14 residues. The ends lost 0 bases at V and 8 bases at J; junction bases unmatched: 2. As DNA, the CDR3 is TGTGCCAGCAGCGTAGGAAGCGGGAGGGATGAGCAGTTCTTC. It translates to CASSVGSGRDEQFF.